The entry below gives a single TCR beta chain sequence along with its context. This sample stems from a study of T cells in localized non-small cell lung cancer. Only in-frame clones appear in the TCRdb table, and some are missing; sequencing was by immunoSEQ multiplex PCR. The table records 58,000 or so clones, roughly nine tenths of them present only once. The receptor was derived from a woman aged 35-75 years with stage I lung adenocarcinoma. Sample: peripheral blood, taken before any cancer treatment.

CDR3 bases: TGTGCCAGCAGCTCCGGGACAGGGGCATCAATGAACACTGAAGCTTTCTTT. Amino acids: CASSSGTGASMNTEAFF. This sequence joins TRBV7-9 and TRBJ1-1, with 10 bases lining up with TRBD1. With 4 bases clipped from V and 0 bases from J, the junction kept 8 bases outside the gene matches. Germline values: CDR1 SEHNR, CDR2 FQNEAQ (reference sequence). The CDR3 runs 17 residues.